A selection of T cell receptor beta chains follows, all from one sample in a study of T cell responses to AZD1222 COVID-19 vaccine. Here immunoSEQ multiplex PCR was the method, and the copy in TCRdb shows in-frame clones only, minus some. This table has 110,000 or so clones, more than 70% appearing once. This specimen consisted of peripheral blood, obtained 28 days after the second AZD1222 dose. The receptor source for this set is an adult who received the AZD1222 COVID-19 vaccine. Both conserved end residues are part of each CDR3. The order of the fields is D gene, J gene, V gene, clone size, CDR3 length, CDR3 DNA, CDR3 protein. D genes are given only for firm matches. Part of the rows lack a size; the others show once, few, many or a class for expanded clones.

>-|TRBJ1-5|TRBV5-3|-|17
TGTGCCAGAAGCCGGCCCAGTACGGGGGGAGTTGGTCAGCCCCAGCATTTT
CARSRPSTGGVGQPQHF
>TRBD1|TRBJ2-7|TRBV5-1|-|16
TGCGCCAGCAGCTCCGATCCCGGGACAGGGCGGTCCGAGCAGTACTTC
CASSSDPGTGRSEQYF
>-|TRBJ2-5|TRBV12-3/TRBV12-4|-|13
TGTGCCAGCAGTGCGAGACAGCAAGAGACCCAGTACTTC
CASSARQQETQYF
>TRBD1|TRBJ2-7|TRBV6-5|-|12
TGTGCCAGCAGCGGGGACAGCTACGAGCAGTACTTC
CASSGDSYEQYF
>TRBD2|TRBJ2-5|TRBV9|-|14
TGTGCCAGCAGCGAGACTAGCACACAAGAGACCCAGTACTTC
CASSETSTQETQYF
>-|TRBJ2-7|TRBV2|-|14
TGTGCCAGCAGTAAGGAGCGGAAGTACTACGAGCAGTACTTC
CASSKERKYYEQYF
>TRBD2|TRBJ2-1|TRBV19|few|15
TGTGCCAGTACTGGAGGGACTAGCGGTTACAATGAGCAGTTCTTC
CASTGGTSGYNEQFF
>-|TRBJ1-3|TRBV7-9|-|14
TGTGCCAGCAGCCGTCAGACAGAGAGAAACACCATATATTTT
CASSRQTERNTIYF
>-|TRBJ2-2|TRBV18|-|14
TGTGCCAGCTCACCACCCGTGAACACCGGGGAGCTGTTTTTT
CASSPPVNTGELFF
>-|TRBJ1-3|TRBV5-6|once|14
TGTGCCAGCAGCTTGGGGGATACTGGAAACACCATATATTTT
CASSLGDTGNTIYF
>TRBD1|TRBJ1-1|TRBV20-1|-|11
TGCAGTGCAAGGACAGGGGGGTCAGCTTTCTTT
CSARTGGSAFF
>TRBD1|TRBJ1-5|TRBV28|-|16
TGTGCCAGCAGTCTAAATCCCCCAGGGGGTCTTCGGCCCCAGCATTTT
CASSLNPPGGLRPQHF
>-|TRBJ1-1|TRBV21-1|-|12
TGTGCCAACCGGGGGGAGAACACTGAAGCTTTCTTT
CANRGENTEAFF
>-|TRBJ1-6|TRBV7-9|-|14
TGTGCCAGCAGCTTCGCCCAGGGTAATTCACCCCTCCACTTT
CASSFAQGNSPLHF
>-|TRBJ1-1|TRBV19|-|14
TGTGCCAGTAGTATAGAATATACAGGGACTGAAGCTTTCTTT
CASSIEYTGTEAFF
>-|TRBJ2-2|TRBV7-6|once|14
TGTGCCAGCAGCCTAGAGCGAGAGACCGGGGAGCTGTTTTTT
CASSLERETGELFF
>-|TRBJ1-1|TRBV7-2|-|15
TGTGCCAGCAGCTCCTTCGCACTAGCGGGCACTGAAGCTTTCTTT
CASSSFALAGTEAFF
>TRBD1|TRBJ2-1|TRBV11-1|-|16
TGTGCCAGCAGTTTCGGACAGGGGACGGAAGGGGATGAGCAGTTCTTC
CASSFGQGTEGDEQFF
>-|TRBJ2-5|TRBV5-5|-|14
TGTGCCAGCAGCTTGGGGGGTCTAGAAGAGACCCAGTACTTC
CASSLGGLEETQYF
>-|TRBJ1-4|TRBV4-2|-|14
TGTGCCAGCAGCCAGGGTGGCAGAGGTGAAAAACTGTTTTTT
CASSQGGRGEKLFF
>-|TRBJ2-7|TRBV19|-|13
TGTGCCAGTAGTCTGGGACACCCCTACGAGCAGTACTTC
CASSLGHPYEQYF
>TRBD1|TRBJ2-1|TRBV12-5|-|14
TGTGCTAGTGTCGGGGGACAGGGGTACAATGAGCAGTTCTTC
CASVGGQGYNEQFF
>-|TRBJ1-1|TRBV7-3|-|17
TGTGCCAGCAGCGAAGGGTGTTTCTTTAAAACTAACACTGAAGCTTTCTTT
CASSEGCFFKTNTEAFF
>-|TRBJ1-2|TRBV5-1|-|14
TGCGCCAGCAGCTCAGAGACAGGAAAGTATGGCTACACCTTC
CASSSETGKYGYTF
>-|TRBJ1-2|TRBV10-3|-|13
TGTGCCATCAGTGAAGATGACCTCTATGGCTACACCTTC
CAISEDDLYGYTF
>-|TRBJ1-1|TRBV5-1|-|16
TGCGCCAGCAGCTTTATGGAGGACAGATGGAACACTGAAGCTTTCTTT
CASSFMEDRWNTEAFF
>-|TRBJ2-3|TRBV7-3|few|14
TGTGCCAGCAGCCCGGGGGCTAGCACAGATACGCAGTATTTT
CASSPGASTDTQYF
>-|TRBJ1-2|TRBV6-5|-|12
TGTGCCAGCCGGTTCTCAGACTATGGCTACACCTTC
CASRFSDYGYTF
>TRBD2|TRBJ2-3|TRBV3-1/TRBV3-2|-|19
TGTGCCAGCAGCCAACCGGGGGGGCTAGCGGGGGCGAGCACAGATACGCAGTATTTT
CASSQPGGLAGASTDTQYF
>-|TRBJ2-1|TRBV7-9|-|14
TGTGCCAGCAGCAGACTAGAGGGAAGTAATGAGCAGTTCTTC
CASSRLEGSNEQFF
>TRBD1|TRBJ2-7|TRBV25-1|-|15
TGTGCCAGCAGTCCATTGACAGGGGGGCCCTACGAGCAGTACTTC
CASSPLTGGPYEQYF
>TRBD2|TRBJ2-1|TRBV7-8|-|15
TGTGCCAGCAGCTTAGGTAGCGGGGGGGCCAATGAGCAGTTCTTC
CASSLGSGGANEQFF
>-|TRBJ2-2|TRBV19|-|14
TGTGCCAGTACGGGCAGGGAGAACACCGGGGAGCTGTTTTTT
CASTGRENTGELFF
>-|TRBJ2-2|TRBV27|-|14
TGTGCCAGCAGTTTAGCCTTGACCACCGGGGAGCTGTTTTTT
CASSLALTTGELFF
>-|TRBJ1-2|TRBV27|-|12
TGTGCCAGCAGGGCCAGGGATTATGGCTACACCTTC
CASRARDYGYTF
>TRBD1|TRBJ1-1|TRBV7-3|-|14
TGTGCCAGCAGCCCCGGACAGGTGGGCACTGAAGCTTTCTTT
CASSPGQVGTEAFF
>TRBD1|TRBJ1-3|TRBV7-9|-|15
TGTGCCAGCAGCTACAAGACAGGGCCGGGTGTCACCATATATTTT
CASSYKTGPGVTIYF
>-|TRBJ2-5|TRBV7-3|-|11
TGTGCCAGCAGGTTACAAGAGACCCAGTACTTC
CASRLQETQYF
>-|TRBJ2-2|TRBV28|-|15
TGTGCCATCCAGGACCGGGGGGCGGGGACCGGGGAGCTGTTTTTT
CAIQDRGAGTGELFF
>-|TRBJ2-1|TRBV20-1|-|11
TGCAGTGCTAAAAGAAACAATGAGCAGTTCTTC
CSAKRNNEQFF
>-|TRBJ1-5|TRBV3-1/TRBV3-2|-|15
TGTGCCAGCAGCCAGACCTCTGGATCTGGTCAGCCCCAGCATTTT
CASSQTSGSGQPQHF